What follows are 16 T cell receptor beta chains derived from one specimen sequenced in a study of control samples from healthy donors and cancer patients (dated by TCRdb to the early 2020s). The library relied on the immunoSEQ multiplex PCR assay. The table was pulled from immuneACCESS by TCRdb, which kept in-frame rearrangements only. Such tables lose some clones; where checked, under half of the loss comes from unresolved V genes, and the rest has no known cause. The sample yields about 190,000 clones; about 93% were counted once. The ten largest clones represent roughly 1.5% of the sample. Sequenced: blood. The receptor source for this set is a man aged 18-30 years in good health.

The genes are TRBV2 and TRBJ1-6; D not certain. CDR3 size: 14 residues. The V and J ends lost 7 bases and 0 bases respectively, with 7 bases between them. The V gene's germline CDR1 is SNHLY and CDR2 FYNNEI. CDR3 region: CASNFGSYNSPLHF. The DNA for the CDR3 is TGTGCCAGCAATTTCGGCTCCTATAATTCACCCCTCCACTTT. Variable domain in full (rest from reference TRBV2 and TRBJ1-6): EPEVTQTPSHQVTQMGQEVILRCVPISNHLYFYWYRQILGQKVEFLVSFYNNEISEKSEIFDDQFSVERPDGSNFTLKIRSTKLEDSAMYFCASNFGSYNSPLHFGNGTRLTVT.

This clone was seen only a few times. The chain is built from TRBV18 and TRBJ1-5, with D tentatively TRBD1 (6 bases). The V gene lost 3 bases and the J gene lost 1 base, with 10 bases spanning the gap. Germline values: CDR1 KGHSH, CDR2 LQKENI. The CDR3 is made up of 15 amino acids. The CDR3 loop reads CASSPGGPSNQPQHF. DNA of the CDR3: TGTGCCAGCTCACCCGGGGGGCCGAGCAATCAGCCCCAGCATTTT.

The V call is TRBV9, the J call TRBJ2-2; D is possibly TRBD1 (5 bases). The CDR3 totals 15 residues. V lost 2 bases and J lost 5, with 13 bases in between. Looked up from germline, CDR1 is SGDLS and CDR2 is YYNGEE. CDR3 coding DNA: TGTGCCAGCAGCGTTTCAGGACACCGAACCGGGGAGCTGTTTTTT. It specifies CASSVSGHRTGELFF.

This sequence joins TRBV6-5 and TRBJ1-1, with no clear D. Germline V lookup: CDR1 MNHEY, CDR2 SVGAGI. The CDR3 is 13 amino acids. Trimming took off 5 bases at V and 2 bases at J, with 9 bases between the two ends. The chain's CDR3 is CASSHLINTEAFF. The CDR3 nucleotides are TGTGCCAGCAGTCATCTTATTAACACTGAAGCTTTCTTT.

The rearrangement links TRBV27 to TRBJ1-3; 7 positions match TRBD1. CDR1 and CDR2 (germline): MNHEY, SMNVEV (reference sequence). V shed 0 bases, J shed 4 bases, and the junction held 6 bases outside the gene matches. The CDR3 extends over 16 amino acids. This CDR3 is CASSLSRGHLGNTIYF. The CDR3 DNA sequence: TGTGCCAGCAGTTTATCGAGGGGGCACTTAGGAAACACCATATATTTT.

On this clone itself: Other DNA sequences from this sample encode an identical CDR3 as well. This chain connects TRBV2 to TRBJ1-2, with D tentatively TRBD1 (6 bases). The germline gives CDR1 SNHLY, CDR2 FYNNEI. V gave up 3 bases and J gave up 5 bases, with 10 bases separating them. The CDR3 runs to 13 residues. Here the CDR3 reads CASSDRGIYGYTF. The CDR3 DNA reads as TGTGCCAGCAGTGACAGGGGTATTTATGGCTACACCTTC.

The chain links TRBV5-1 to TRBJ1-2, with a weak D call TRBD1 (5 bases). Between the trimmed V and J ends, which lost 0 bases and 7 bases, there was a span of 13 bases. This CDR3 is built from 14 residues. The germline gives CDR1 SGHRS, CDR2 YFSETQ. DNA for the CDR3: TGCGCCAGCAGCTTGGAGGGGAGGGGCTCTGGCTACACCTTC. Translation: CASSLEGRGSGYTF.

The chain couples TRBV6-5 to TRBJ2-3; TRBD1 might be the D (6 bases). The V end lost 2 bases, the J end lost 6 bases, and 12 bases lay between the germline ends. The CDR3 runs 14 residues. Germline V lookup: CDR1 MNHEY, CDR2 SVGAGI. In DNA form, the CDR3 reads TGTGCCAGCAGTTACGTCAGGGGCGGGGATACGCAGTATTTT. It yields the protein CASSYVRGGDTQYF.

The chain couples TRBV5-1 to TRBJ2-2, with D tentatively TRBD1 (6 bases). Trimming removed 2 bases at V and 7 bases at J, with 18 bases between. Germline V gives CDR1 SGHRS, CDR2 YFSETQ. This CDR3 comprises 16 residues. The CDR3 DNA reads TGCGCCAGCAGCTTCAGCTACAGGGTATGGGACGGGGAGCTGTTTTTT. The encoded protein is CASSFSYRVWDGELFF. Full variable domain (rest looked up from reference TRBV5-1 and TRBJ2-2): KAGVTQTPRYLIKTRGQQVTLSCSPISGHRSVSWYQQTPGQGLQFLFEYFSETQRNKGNFPGRFSGRQFSNSRSEMNVSTLELGDSALYLCASSFSYRVWDGELFFGEGSRLTVL.

This clone was counted only a few times. This sequence joins TRBV5-4 and TRBJ1-5, with D perhaps TRBD1 (5 bases). The germline V gene has CDR1 SGHNT and CDR2 YYREEE (reference sequence). The CDR3 has 19 residues. The V gene lost 5 bases and the J gene lost 0 bases, with 24 bases spanning the gap. CDR3 bases: TGTGCCAGCAGTCTAGTCATGAGGACGGGGGAATATAGCAATCAGCCCCAGCATTTT. Translated: CASSLVMRTGEYSNQPQHF.

CDR3 sequence reads: CASSKTGSRAIVQPQHF. CDR3 nucleotide sequence: TGTGCCAGCAGCAAGACAGGGTCCCGCGCGATTGTTCAGCCCCAGCATTTT. This chain joins TRBV21-1 and TRBJ1-5; no check of the table's D call, TRBD1, against the DNA was made. TRBV21-1 is a listed pseudogene. The length of the CDR3 is 17 residues.

Points on this clone: The same CDR3 arises from other DNA sequences in this sample as well. The CDR3 reads CASSLSGDTEAFF. The CDR3 nucleotides are TGTGCCAGCAGCTTATCGGGTGACACTGAAGCTTTCTTT. This chain uses TRBV7-3 with TRBJ1-1; the D is unclear. The CDR3 is made up of 13 amino acids. The germline V gene encodes CDR1 SGHTA and CDR2 FQGTGA. V was trimmed by 2 bases and J by 3 bases, leaving 7 bases between them.

A single count supports this clone. J is TRBJ2-1 and V is TRBV15; D unclear. Trimming took off 0 bases at V and 15 bases at J, with 12 bases between the two ends. The CDR3 contains 12 residues. Germline V gene sequence: CDR1 LNHNV, CDR2 YYDKDF (reference sequence). CDR3 protein: CATSRDYRALFF. The CDR3, as DNA: TGTGCCACCAGCAGAGACTACCGGGCCTTGTTCTTC.

The chain is built from TRBV7-9 and TRBJ1-1; D is unclear. This CDR3 spans 14 amino acids. The V end was cut by 5 bases, the J end by 6 bases, with 16 bases between. CDR1 and CDR2 from the germline V gene are SEHNR and FQNEAQ (reference sequence). The CDR3: CASSPPELGAEAFF. The CDR3 DNA follows: TGTGCCAGCAGCCCTCCCGAGCTAGGCGCTGAAGCTTTCTTT.

This clone was recorded only once. The chain recombines TRBV14 with TRBJ1-2, with D unclear. The germline CDR1 and CDR2 sequences are SGHDN and FVKESK. CDR3 length: 14 amino acids. Between the trimmed V and J ends, which lost 0 bases and 1 base, there was a span of 6 bases. CDR3 sequence: CASSQDNRNYGYTF. The CDR3 bases are TGTGCCAGCAGCCAAGATAACCGTAACTATGGCTACACCTTC.

This chain joins TRBV12-2 and TRBJ2-7; the table's D call of TRBD1 was not tested on the DNA. TRBV12-2 is an annotated pseudogene. The CDR3 contains 14 residues. The CDR3 DNA is TGTGCAAGTCGCTTATCAAGACAGGGGTACGAGCAGTACTTC. Translating it yields CASRLSRQGYEQYF.